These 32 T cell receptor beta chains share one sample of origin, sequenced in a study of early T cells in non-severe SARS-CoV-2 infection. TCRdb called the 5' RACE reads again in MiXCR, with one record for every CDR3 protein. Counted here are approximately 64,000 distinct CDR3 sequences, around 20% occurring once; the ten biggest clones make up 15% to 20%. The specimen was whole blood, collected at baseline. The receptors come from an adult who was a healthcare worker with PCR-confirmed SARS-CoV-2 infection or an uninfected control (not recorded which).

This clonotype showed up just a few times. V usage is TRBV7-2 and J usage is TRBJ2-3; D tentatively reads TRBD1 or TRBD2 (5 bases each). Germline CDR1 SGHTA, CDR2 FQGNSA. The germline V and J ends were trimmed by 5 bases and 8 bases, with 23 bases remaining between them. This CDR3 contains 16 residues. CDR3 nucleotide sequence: TGTGCCAGCAGCCTTGGGACGGGCGAGAGGGCTTTTACGCAGTATTTT. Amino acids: CASSLGTGERAFTQYF.

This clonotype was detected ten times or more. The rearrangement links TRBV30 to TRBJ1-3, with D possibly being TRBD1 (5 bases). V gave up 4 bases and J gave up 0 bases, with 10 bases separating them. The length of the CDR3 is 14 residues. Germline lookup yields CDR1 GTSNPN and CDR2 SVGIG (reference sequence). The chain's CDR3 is CAWTGTFSGNTIYF. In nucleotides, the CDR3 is TGTGCCTGGACAGGGACCTTCTCTGGAAACACCATATATTTT.

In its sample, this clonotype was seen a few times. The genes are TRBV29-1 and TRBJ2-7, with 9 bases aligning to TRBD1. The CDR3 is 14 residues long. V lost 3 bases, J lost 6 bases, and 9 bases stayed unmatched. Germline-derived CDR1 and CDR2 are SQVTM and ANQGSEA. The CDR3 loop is CSVERQGELGEQYF. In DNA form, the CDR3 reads TGCAGCGTTGAGCGACAGGGGGAATTAGGCGAGCAGTACTTC.

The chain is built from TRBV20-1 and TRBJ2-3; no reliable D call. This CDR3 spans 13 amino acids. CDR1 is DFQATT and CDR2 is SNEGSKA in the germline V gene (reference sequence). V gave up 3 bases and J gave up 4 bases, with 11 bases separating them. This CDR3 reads CSARANGADTQYF. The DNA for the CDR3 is TGCAGTGCTAGGGCGAACGGCGCAGATACGCAGTATTTT.

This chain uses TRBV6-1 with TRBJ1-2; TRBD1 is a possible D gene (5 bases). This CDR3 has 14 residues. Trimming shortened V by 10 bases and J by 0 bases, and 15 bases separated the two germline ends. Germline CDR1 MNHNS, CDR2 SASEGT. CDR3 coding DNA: TGTGCCATACGATTTTCGGGGCCTAACTATGGCTACACCTTC. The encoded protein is CAIRFSGPNYGYTF.

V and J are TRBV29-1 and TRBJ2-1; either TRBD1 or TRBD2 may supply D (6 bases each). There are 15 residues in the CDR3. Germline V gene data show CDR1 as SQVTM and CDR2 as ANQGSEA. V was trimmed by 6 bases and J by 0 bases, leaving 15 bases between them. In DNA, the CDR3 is TGCAGCGTCTACTACAGGGACTCCTCCTACAATGAGCAGTTCTTC. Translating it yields CSVYYRDSSYNEQFF.

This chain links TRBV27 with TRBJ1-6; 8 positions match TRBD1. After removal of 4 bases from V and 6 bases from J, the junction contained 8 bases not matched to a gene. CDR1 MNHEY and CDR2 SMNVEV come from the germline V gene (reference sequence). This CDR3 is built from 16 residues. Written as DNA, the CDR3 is TGTGCCAGCAGTTCCGACAGGGGTTTTCGTAATTCACCCCTCCACTTT. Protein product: CASSSDRGFRNSPLHF.

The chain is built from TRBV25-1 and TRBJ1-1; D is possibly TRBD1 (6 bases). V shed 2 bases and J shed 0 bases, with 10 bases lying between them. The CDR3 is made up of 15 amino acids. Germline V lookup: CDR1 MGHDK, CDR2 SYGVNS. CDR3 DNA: TGTGCCAGCAGTGAAGGGGGCCGGATGAACACTGAAGCTTTCTTT. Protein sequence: CASSEGGRMNTEAFF.

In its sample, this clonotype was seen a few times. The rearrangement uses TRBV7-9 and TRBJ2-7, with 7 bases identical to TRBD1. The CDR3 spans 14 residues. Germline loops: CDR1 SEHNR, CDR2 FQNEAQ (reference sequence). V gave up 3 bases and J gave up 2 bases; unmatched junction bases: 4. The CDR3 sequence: CASSFEGAAYEQYF. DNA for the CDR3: TGTGCCAGCAGCTTCGAGGGGGCAGCCTACGAGCAGTACTTC.

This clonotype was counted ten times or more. The CDR3 DNA sequence: TGTGCCAGCAGCGCCCTAGCGGGGGCCCCAGATACGCAGTATTTT. Translating it yields CASSALAGAPDTQYF. This chain joins TRBV2 and TRBJ2-3, with 10 bases matching TRBD2. The CDR3 is 15 amino acids. V shed 6 bases and J 4 bases; nucleotides not matched to a gene: 7. Germline CDR1 reads SNHLY; CDR2 reads FYNNEI.

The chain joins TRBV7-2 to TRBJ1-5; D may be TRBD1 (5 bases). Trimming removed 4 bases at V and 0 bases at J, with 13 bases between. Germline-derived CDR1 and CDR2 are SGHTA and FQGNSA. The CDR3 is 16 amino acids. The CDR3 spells CASSSLGGYSNQPQHF. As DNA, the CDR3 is TGTGCCAGCAGCTCCCTGGGGGGTTATAGCAATCAGCCCCAGCATTTT.

The CDR3 region is CASSQDSGGQPYEQYF. CDR3 bases: TGTGCCAGCAGCCAAGACTCGGGGGGGCAACCATACGAGCAGTACTTC. This rearrangement joins TRBV3-1 to TRBJ2-7; 8 bases align to TRBD2. Germline V gene data show CDR1 as LGHDT and CDR2 as YNNKEL (reference sequence). The junction had 8 bases not matched to a gene; V was cut back by 0 bases and J by 4 bases. The CDR3 totals 16 residues.

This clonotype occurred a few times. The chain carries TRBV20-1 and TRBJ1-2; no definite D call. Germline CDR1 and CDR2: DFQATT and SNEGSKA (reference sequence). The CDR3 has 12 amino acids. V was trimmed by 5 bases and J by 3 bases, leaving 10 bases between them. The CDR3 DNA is TGCAGTGCTGCTGGAGAGGACTATGGCTACACCTTC. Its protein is CSAAGEDYGYTF.

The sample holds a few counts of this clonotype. Here the CDR3 reads CASSTQMLVSVAFF. The CDR3 coding sequence is TGTGCCAGCAGCACCCAAATGCTCGTTTCAGTGGCTTTCTTT. The chain recombines TRBV5-5 with TRBJ1-1; D is unresolved. Germline values: CDR1 SGHKS, CDR2 YYEKEE (reference sequence). Trimming pared 4 bases from V and 11 bases from J, leaving 21 bases between. The CDR3 consists of 14 residues. Supplemented by reference TRBV5-5 and TRBJ1-1, the full variable domain reads DAGVTQSPTHLIKTRGQQVTLRCSPISGHKSVSWYQQVLGQGPQFIFQYYEKEERGRGNFPDRFSARQFPNYSSELNVNALLLGDSALYLCASSTQMLVSVAFFGQGTRLTVV.

CDR3 in DNA: TGTGCCAGCAGAATCCGGGACCAAAACAATGAGCAGTTCTTC. Its protein is CASRIRDQNNEQFF. The chain is built from TRBV6-5 and TRBJ2-1; D may match TRBD1 or TRBD2 (5 bases each). This CDR3 has 14 residues. Looked up from germline, CDR1 is MNHEY and CDR2 is SVGAGI. Trimming removed 6 bases at V and 5 bases at J, with 14 bases between.

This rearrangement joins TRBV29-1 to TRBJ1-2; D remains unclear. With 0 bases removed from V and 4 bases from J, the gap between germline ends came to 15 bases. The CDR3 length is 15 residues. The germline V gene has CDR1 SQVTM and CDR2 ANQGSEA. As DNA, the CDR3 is TGCAGCGTTGAAGATTTGCGAGACCGATTCTATGGCTACACCTTC. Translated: CSVEDLRDRFYGYTF.

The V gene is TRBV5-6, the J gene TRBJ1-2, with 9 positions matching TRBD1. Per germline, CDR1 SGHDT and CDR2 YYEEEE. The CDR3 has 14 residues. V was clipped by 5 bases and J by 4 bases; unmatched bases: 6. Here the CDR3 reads CASRDTGQGYGYTF. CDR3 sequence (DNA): TGTGCCAGCAGAGACACGGGACAGGGCTATGGCTACACCTTC.

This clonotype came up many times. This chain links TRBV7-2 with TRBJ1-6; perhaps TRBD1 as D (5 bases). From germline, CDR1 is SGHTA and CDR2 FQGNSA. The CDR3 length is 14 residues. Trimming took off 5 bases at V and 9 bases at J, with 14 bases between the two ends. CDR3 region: CASSPTFGGSPLHF. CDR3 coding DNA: TGTGCCAGCAGCCCCACGTTCGGGGGTTCACCCCTCCACTTT. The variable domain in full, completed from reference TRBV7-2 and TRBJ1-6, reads GAGVSQSPSNKVTEKGKDVELRCDPISGHTALYWYRQSLGQGLEFLIYFQGNSAPDKSGLPSDRFSAERTGGSVSTLTIQRTQQEDSAVYLCASSPTFGGSPLHFGNGTRLTVT.

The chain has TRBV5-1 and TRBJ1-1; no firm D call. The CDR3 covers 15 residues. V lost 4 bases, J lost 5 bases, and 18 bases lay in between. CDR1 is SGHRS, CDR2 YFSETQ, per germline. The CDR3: CASSLHPPGETEAFF. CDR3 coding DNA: TGCGCCAGCAGCCTCCACCCTCCTGGGGAAACTGAAGCTTTCTTT. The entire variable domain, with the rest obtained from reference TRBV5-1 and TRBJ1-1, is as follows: KAGVTQTPRYLIKTRGQQVTLSCSPISGHRSVSWYQQTPGQGLQFLFEYFSETQRNKGNFPGRFSGRQFSNSRSEMNVSTLELGDSALYLCASSLHPPGETEAFFGQGTRLTVV.

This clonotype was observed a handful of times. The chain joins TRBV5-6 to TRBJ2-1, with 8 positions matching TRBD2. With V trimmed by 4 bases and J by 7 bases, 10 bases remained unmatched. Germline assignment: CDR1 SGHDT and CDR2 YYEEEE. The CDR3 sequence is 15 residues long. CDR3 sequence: CASSPEAGGANEQFF. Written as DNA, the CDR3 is TGTGCCAGCAGCCCAGAGGCGGGGGGCGCGAATGAGCAGTTCTTC.

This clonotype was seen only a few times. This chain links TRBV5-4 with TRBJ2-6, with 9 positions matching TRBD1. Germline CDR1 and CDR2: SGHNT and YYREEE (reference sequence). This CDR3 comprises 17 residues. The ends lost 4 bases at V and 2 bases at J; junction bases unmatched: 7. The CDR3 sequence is CASSTGQGLAGANVLTF. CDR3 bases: TGTGCCAGCAGCACCGGACAGGGGCTCGCTGGGGCCAACGTCCTGACTTTC. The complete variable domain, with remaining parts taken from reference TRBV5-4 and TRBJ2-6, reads ETGVTQSPTHLIKTRGQQVTLRCSSQSGHNTVSWYQQALGQGPQFIFQYYREEENGRGNFPPRFSGLQFPNYSSELNVNALELDDSALYLCASSTGQGLAGANVLTFGAGSRLTVL.

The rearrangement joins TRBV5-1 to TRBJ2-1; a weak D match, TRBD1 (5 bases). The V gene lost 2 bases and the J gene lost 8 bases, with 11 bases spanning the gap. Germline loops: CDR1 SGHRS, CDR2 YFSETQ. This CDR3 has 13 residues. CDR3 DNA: TGCGCCAGCAGCTTACCCAGGGATGATGAGCAGTTCTTC. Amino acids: CASSLPRDDEQFF.

CDR3 nucleotide sequence: TGCAGTGCTAGAGATTGGGAGGGACCTCCCTACGAGCAGTACTTC. Translated, it gives CSARDWEGPPYEQYF. This rearrangement joins TRBV20-1 to TRBJ2-7, with 7 bases matching TRBD2. The J segment lost 2 bases and the V segment lost 0 bases, leaving 7 bases of the junction unmatched. The CDR3 loop spans 15 amino acids. Germline CDR1 and CDR2: DFQATT and SNEGSKA (reference sequence).

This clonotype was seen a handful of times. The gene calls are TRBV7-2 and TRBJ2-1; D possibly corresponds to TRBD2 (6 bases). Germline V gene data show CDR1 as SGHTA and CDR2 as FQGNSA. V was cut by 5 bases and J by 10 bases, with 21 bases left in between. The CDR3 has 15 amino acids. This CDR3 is CASSQVIDGGKEQFF. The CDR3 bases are TGTGCCAGCAGCCAAGTTATAGACGGCGGGAAAGAGCAGTTCTTC.

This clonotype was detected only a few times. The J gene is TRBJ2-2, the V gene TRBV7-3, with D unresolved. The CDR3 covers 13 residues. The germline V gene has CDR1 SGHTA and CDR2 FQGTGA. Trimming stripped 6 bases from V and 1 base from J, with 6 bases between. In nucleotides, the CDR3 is TGTGCCAGCAGGCCAGGGAACACCGGGGAGCTGTTTTTT. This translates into CASRPGNTGELFF.

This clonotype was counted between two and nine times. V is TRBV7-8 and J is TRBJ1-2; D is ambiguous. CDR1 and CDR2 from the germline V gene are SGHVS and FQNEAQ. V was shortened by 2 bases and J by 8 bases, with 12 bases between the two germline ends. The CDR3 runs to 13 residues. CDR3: CASSLSMGDGYTF. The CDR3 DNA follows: TGTGCCAGCAGCTTAAGTATGGGCGACGGCTACACCTTC.

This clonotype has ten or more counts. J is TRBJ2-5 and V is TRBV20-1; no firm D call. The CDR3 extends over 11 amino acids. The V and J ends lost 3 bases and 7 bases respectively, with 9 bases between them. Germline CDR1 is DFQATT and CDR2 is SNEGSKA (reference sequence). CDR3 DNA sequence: TGCAGTGCTAGCCCGGGCCCGACCCAGTACTTC. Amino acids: CSASPGPTQYF.

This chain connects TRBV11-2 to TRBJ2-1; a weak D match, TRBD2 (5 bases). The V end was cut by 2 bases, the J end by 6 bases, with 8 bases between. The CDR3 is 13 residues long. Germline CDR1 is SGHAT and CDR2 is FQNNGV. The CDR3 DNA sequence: TGTGCCAGCAGCTTAAGGAGGCTCAATGAGCAGTTCTTC. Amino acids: CASSLRRLNEQFF.

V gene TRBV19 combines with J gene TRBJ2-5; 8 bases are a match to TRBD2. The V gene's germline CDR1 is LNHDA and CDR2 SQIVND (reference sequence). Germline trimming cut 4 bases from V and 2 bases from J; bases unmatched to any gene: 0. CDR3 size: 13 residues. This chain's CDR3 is CASSKRGQETQYF. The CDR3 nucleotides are TGTGCCAGTAGTAAGCGGGGGCAAGAGACCCAGTACTTC.

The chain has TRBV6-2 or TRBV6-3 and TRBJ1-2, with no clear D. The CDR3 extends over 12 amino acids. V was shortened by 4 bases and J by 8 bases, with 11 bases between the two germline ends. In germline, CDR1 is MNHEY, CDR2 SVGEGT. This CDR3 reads CASSSREKGYTF. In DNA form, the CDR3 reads TGTGCCAGCAGTTCGAGGGAGAAGGGCTACACCTTC.

CDR3 in amino acids: CASSLTGTDIQYF. In DNA, the CDR3 is TGTGCCAGCAGCCTGACAGGGACGGACATTCAGTACTTC. The rearrangement links TRBV5-4 to TRBJ2-4; 7 bases are a match to TRBD1. The length of the CDR3 is 13 residues. Germline values: CDR1 SGHNT, CDR2 YYREEE (reference sequence). Germline trimming cut 4 bases from V and 8 bases from J; bases unmatched to any gene: 6.

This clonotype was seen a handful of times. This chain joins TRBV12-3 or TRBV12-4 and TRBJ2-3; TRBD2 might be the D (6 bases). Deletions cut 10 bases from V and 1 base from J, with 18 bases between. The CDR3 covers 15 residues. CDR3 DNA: TGTGCCACCCTTGGGGCGGGGTCTCGCACAGATACGCAGTATTTT. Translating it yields CATLGAGSRTDTQYF.